These 23 T cell receptor beta chains were all obtained from the same sample, sequenced in a study of blood T cells in healthy people across ages. A sample-barcoded 5' primer and a J-beta primer mix were used in a second PCR of roughly 6 to 11 cycles. TCRdb redid the calling of the 5' RACE reads with MiXCR, one entry per CDR3 protein. The sample lists about 620,000 distinct CDR3 sequences; roughly 21% were seen once. Material: blood. These receptors all come from a man between 65 and 79 years old in good health.

This clonotype showed up many times. This sequence joins TRBV28 and TRBJ1-5; tentatively, D is TRBD1 (6 bases). CDR1 is MDHEN, CDR2 SYDVKM, per germline. Trimming removed 5 bases from V and 2 bases from J, with 13 bases in between. The CDR3 loop spans 15 amino acids. This chain's CDR3 is CASSRTGLGNQPQHF. The CDR3 DNA is TGTGCCAGCAGTCGCACAGGGTTGGGCAATCAGCCCCAGCATTTT.

This clonotype was counted between two and nine times. The V call is TRBV21-1, the J call TRBJ2-5; the table gives TRBD2 as D, unverified against the DNA. The J call may not be correct, given that the DNA end is closer to TRBJ2-7. TRBV21-1 is a pseudogene segment. The CDR3 is 17 amino acids. The CDR3, as DNA: TGTGCCAGCAGCAAAGCGGGTAGCGGGGAGGCTTTTTACGAGCAGTACTTC. This sequence encodes CASSKAGSGEAFYEQYF.

This clonotype occurred many times. J is TRBJ2-5 and V is TRBV7-9; D is unclear. Germline V gene data show CDR1 as SEHNR and CDR2 as FQNEAQ (reference sequence). CDR3 length: 15 amino acids. Trimming cost V 7 bases and J 3 bases, with 18 bases left between them. This CDR3 is CASTETLTPEETQYF. The CDR3 coding sequence is TGTGCCAGCACCGAAACCCTTACCCCCGAAGAGACCCAGTACTTC.

The sample holds a few counts of this clonotype. J is TRBJ2-5 and V is TRBV5-1; TRBD1 matches 12 bases. After removal of 8 bases from V and 4 bases from J, the junction contained 3 bases not matched to a gene. Per the germline V gene, CDR1 is SGHRS and CDR2 is YFSETQ. This CDR3 comprises 13 residues. The chain's CDR3 is CARGQGAGETQYF. Here the CDR3 DNA reads TGCGCCAGGGGACAGGGGGCTGGAGAGACCCAGTACTTC. Based on the CDR3 plus reference TRBV5-1 and TRBJ2-5, the full variable domain is KAGVTQTPRYLIKTRGQQVTLSCSPISGHRSVSWYQQTPGQGLQFLFEYFSETQRNKGNFPGRFSGRQFSNSRSEMNVSTLELGDSALYLCARGQGAGETQYFGPGTRLLVL.

The chain carries TRBV7-8 and TRBJ2-5; D is unresolved. V was pared by 2 bases and J by 5 bases, with 9 bases between. The CDR3 loop spans 13 amino acids. CDR1 and CDR2 from the germline V gene are SGHVS and FQNEAQ. DNA for the CDR3: TGTGCCAGCAGCTTAATGCCCAGGGAGACCCAGTACTTC. Protein product: CASSLMPRETQYF.

The genes are TRBV20-1 and TRBJ2-5; 7 nucleotides line up with TRBD2. Germline assignment: CDR1 DFQATT and CDR2 SNEGSKA (reference sequence). Losses at the gene ends were 7 bases for V and 2 bases for J; bases not matched to a gene: 4. This CDR3 is built from 12 residues. Here the CDR3 DNA reads TGCAGTGTACTAGCGCCACAAGAGACCCAGTACTTC. This gives the protein CSVLAPQETQYF.

This clonotype appeared many times. The chain employs TRBV7-2 and TRBJ2-7; TRBD1 matches at 10 bases. J was trimmed by 0 bases and V by 3 bases; bases with no gene match: 2. Germline V gene data show CDR1 as SGHTA and CDR2 as FQGNSA. The CDR3 is made up of 15 amino acids. CDR3 sequence reads: CASSLGQGSSYEQYF. DNA for the CDR3: TGTGCCAGCAGCTTGGGACAGGGGAGCTCCTACGAGCAGTACTTC.

The rearrangement links TRBV12-3 or TRBV12-4 to TRBJ2-1, with 8 bases aligning to TRBD2. V trimming: 0 bases; J trimming: 0 bases; junction bases outside the gene matches: 7. The CDR3 length is 18 residues. The CDR3 coding sequence is TGTGCCAGCAGTTTAGCGCTGACTAGCGACAGCTCCTACAATGAGCAGTTCTTC. This translates into CASSLALTSDSSYNEQFF.

The chain links TRBV5-6 to TRBJ1-4, with D tentatively TRBD1 (6 bases). CDR1 is SGHDT and CDR2 is YYEEEE in the germline V gene. This CDR3 is built from 16 residues. The germline V and J ends were trimmed by 4 bases and 6 bases, with 19 bases remaining between them. The CDR3 loop is CASSGGRGRGHEKLFF. CDR3 nucleotide sequence: TGTGCCAGCAGCGGTGGAAGGGGCAGGGGTCATGAAAAACTGTTTTTT.

This clonotype was seen only a few times. The genes are TRBV2 and TRBJ2-3; 8 bases align to TRBD1. V lost 8 bases and J lost 0; bases outside the gene matches: 13. This CDR3 contains 17 residues. CDR1 is SNHLY, CDR2 FYNNEI, per germline. DNA of the CDR3: TGTGCCAGCTACCGGGACAGGAGCTTTGGGAGCACAGATACGCAGTATTTT. This encodes CASYRDRSFGSTDTQYF. The full variable domain, in which reference TRBV2 and TRBJ2-3 provide the parts outside the CDR3, is EPEVTQTPSHQVTQMGQEVILRCVPISNHLYFYWYRQILGQKVEFLVSFYNNEISEKSEIFDDQFSVERPDGSNFTLKIRSTKLEDSAMYFCASYRDRSFGSTDTQYFGPGTRLTVL.

This clonotype has just one count. This chain joins TRBV29-1 and TRBJ2-3, with D perhaps matching TRBD2 (6 bases). The germline gives CDR1 SQVTM, CDR2 ANQGSEA. V lost 3 bases and J lost 0, with 10 bases in between. The CDR3 contains 14 residues. The CDR3 coding sequence is TGCAGCGTTGATGGCGGGGTTAGCACAGATACGCAGTATTTT. Amino acid sequence: CSVDGGVSTDTQYF.

The chain employs TRBV20-1 and TRBJ1-1; no clear D gene. V was pared by 2 bases and J by 1 base, with 5 bases between. CDR1 and CDR2 (germline): DFQATT, SNEGSKA (reference sequence). The CDR3 loop spans 12 amino acids. In DNA, the CDR3 is TGCAGTGCTAGACAAACGAACACTGAAGCTTTCTTT. Encoded protein: CSARQTNTEAFF.

The rearrangement joins TRBV29-1 to TRBJ1-2; D remains ambiguous. Germline CDR1 and CDR2: SQVTM and ANQGSEA. The CDR3 is made up of 14 amino acids. V gave up 7 bases and J gave up 3 bases, with 18 bases separating them. The CDR3 bases are TGCAGCGCCGACCCCTTGGGAGGTGACTATGGCTACACCTTC. Protein product: CSADPLGGDYGYTF. The variable domain in full, with the rest retrieved from reference TRBV29-1 and TRBJ1-2, is SAVISQKPSRDICQRGTSLTIQCQVDSQVTMMFWYRQQPGQSLTLIATANQGSEATYESGFVIDKFPISRPNLTFSTLTVSNMSPEDSSIYLCSADPLGGDYGYTFGSGTRLTVV.

The V gene is TRBV7-9, the J gene TRBJ1-3; D gene ambiguous. The ends were cut back, 6 bases at V and 6 bases at J, with 12 bases in the middle. CDR3 size: 13 residues. The V gene's germline CDR1 is SEHNR and CDR2 FQNEAQ (reference sequence). The CDR3 here is CASRLDSSNTIYF. Written as DNA, the CDR3 is TGTGCCAGCAGATTGGACTCGTCAAACACCATATATTTT.

This clonotype was counted a few times. The V gene is TRBV20-1, the J gene TRBJ2-1, with 8 bases lining up with TRBD2. J gave up 9 bases and V 3 bases, and 10 bases lay outside the gene matches. Per the germline V gene, CDR1 is DFQATT and CDR2 is SNEGSKA (reference sequence). CDR3 length: 14 amino acids. The CDR3 nucleotides are TGCAGTGCTAGCGGGACTAGTGGGGCGGGTGAGCAGTTCTTC. Residues: CSASGTSGAGEQFF.

This rearrangement joins TRBV5-1 to TRBJ2-3; 10 bases are shared with TRBD1. Germline V gene data show CDR1 as SGHRS and CDR2 as YFSETQ. The ends lost 4 bases at V and 4 bases at J; junction bases unmatched: 3. The CDR3 is 14 residues long. CDR3 sequence (DNA): TGCGCCAGCAGCGTGGGACAGGGGTCAGATACGCAGTATTTT. Protein product: CASSVGQGSDTQYF. Filled out from reference TRBV5-1 and TRBJ2-3, the complete variable domain reads KAGVTQTPRYLIKTRGQQVTLSCSPISGHRSVSWYQQTPGQGLQFLFEYFSETQRNKGNFPGRFSGRQFSNSRSEMNVSTLELGDSALYLCASSVGQGSDTQYFGPGTRLTVL.

The V gene is TRBV20-1, the J gene TRBJ1-5; D ambiguous. Per the germline V gene, CDR1 is DFQATT and CDR2 is SNEGSKA (reference sequence). This CDR3 spans 16 amino acids. Deletions cut 3 bases from V and 0 bases from J, with 15 bases between. This CDR3 reads CSASDGKGYSNQPQHF. For the CDR3, the DNA is TGCAGTGCTAGCGATGGGAAGGGCTATAGCAATCAGCCCCAGCATTTT.

The chain joins TRBV12-3 or TRBV12-4 to TRBJ2-1; TRBD2 matches 7 bases. CDR3 length: 15 residues. Trimming cost V 6 bases and J 4 bases; bases outside gene matches: 9. CDR3 nucleotides: TGTGCCAGCAGCACACTAGCGTTCGTTTACAATGAGCAGTTCTTC. This sequence encodes CASSTLAFVYNEQFF.

The chain combines TRBV9 with TRBJ1-1; no firm D call. The CDR3 sequence is 14 residues long. Per the germline V gene, CDR1 is SGDLS and CDR2 is YYNGEE. Trimming removed 0 bases from V and 2 bases from J, with 8 bases in between. Here the CDR3 reads CASSVAGINTEAFF. CDR3 coding DNA: TGTGCCAGCAGCGTAGCTGGGATAAACACTGAAGCTTTCTTT.

CDR3 amino acids: CASSVGEFGELFF. CDR3 bases: TGCGCCAGCAGCGTGGGGGAGTTCGGGGAGCTGTTTTTT. This sequence joins TRBV5-1 and TRBJ2-2, with D possibly called TRBD1 or TRBD2 (5 bases each). The CDR3 runs to 13 residues. CDR1 and CDR2 from the germline V gene are SGHRS and YFSETQ. Trimming left V 4 bases short and J 7 bases short, with 11 bases between.

This clonotype was seen at least ten times. The chain carries TRBV7-3 and TRBJ2-1, with TRBD1 matching 10 bases. With V trimmed by 5 bases and J by 4 bases, 8 bases remained unmatched. Germline V gene data show CDR1 as SGHTA and CDR2 as FQGTGA. The CDR3 runs to 16 residues. The CDR3 DNA sequence: TGTGCCAGCAGCGCAACCGGGACAGGGGCGTACAATGAGCAGTTCTTC. It is translated as CASSATGTGAYNEQFF.

Regarding this clonotype: The junction departs from germline at one end; a sequencing error may be responsible. The rearrangement uses TRBV5-1 and TRBJ2-3; D is tentatively TRBD1 or TRBD2 (6 bases each). This CDR3 is 16 amino acids long. Germline CDR1 is SGHRS and CDR2 is YFSETQ. The CDR3 DNA reads as TGCGTCAGCAGCTTGAGGTCCGGAGGGGGTACAGATACGCAGTATTTT. This encodes CVSSLRSGGGTDTQYF.

This clonotype was counted between two and nine times. The chain has TRBV5-1 and TRBJ2-2; tentatively, D is TRBD2 (5 bases). Trimming shortened V by 9 bases and J by 5 bases, and 17 bases separated the two germline ends. The CDR3 is made up of 14 amino acids. Germline loops: CDR1 SGHRS, CDR2 YFSETQ. The CDR3 DNA reads as TGCGCCACCCACCCCACGGGGAAAACCGGGGAGCTGTTTTTT. Its translation: CATHPTGKTGELFF.